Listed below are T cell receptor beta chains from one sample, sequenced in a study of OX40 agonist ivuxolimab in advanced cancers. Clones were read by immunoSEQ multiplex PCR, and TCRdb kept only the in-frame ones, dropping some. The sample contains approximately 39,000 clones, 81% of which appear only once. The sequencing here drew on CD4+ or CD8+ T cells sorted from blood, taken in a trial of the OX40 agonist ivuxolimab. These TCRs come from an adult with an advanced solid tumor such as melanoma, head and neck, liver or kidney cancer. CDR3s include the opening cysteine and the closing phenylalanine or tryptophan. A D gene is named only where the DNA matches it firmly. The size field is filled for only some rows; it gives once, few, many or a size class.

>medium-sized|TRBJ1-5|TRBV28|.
CASILHSSNQPQHF
TGTGCCAGCATACTACATTCAAGCAATCAGCCCCAGCATTTT
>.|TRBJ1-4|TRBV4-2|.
CASSQDRQGHEKLFF
TGTGCCAGCAGCCAAGACCGGCAGGGTCATGAAAAACTGTTTTTT
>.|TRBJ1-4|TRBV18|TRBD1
CASSRGTGRNEKLFF
TGTGCCAGCTCCCGAGGGACAGGGAGAAATGAAAAACTGTTTTTT
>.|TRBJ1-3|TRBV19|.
CASSIGGSGNTIYF
TGTGCCAGTAGTATCGGCGGCTCTGGAAACACCATATATTTT
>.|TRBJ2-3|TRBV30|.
CALGAGAVDTQYF
TGTGCCTTAGGTGCCGGGGCCGTGGATACGCAGTATTTT
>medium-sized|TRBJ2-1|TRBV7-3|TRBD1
CASSLETGTGGSSYNEQFF
TGTGCCAGCAGCTTAGAGACCGGGACAGGGGGTAGCTCCTACAATGAGCAGTTCTTC
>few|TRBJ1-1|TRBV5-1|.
CASSLGSGSGTEAFF
TGCGCCAGCAGCTTGGGATCGGGTTCGGGCACTGAAGCTTTCTTT
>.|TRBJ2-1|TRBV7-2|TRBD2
CASSLRGEYNEQFF
TGTGCCAGCAGCTTACGGGGGGAATACAATGAGCAGTTCTTC
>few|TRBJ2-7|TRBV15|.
CATSRVKDKLNEQYF
TGTGCCACCAGCAGAGTCAAGGACAAGTTGAACGAGCAGTACTTC
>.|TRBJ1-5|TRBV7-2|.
CASSLATDQPQHF
TGTGCCAGCAGCTTAGCGACAGATCAGCCCCAGCATTTT
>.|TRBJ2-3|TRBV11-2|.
CASSRRDFYTDTQYF
TGTGCCAGCAGCCGCCGGGACTTTTACACAGATACGCAGTATTTT
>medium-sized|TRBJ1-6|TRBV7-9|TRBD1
CASSHGQGFYNSPLHF
TGTGCCAGCAGCCATGGACAGGGCTTCTATAATTCACCCCTCCACTTT
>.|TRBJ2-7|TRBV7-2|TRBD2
CASSSGGPYEQYF
TGTGCCAGCAGTAGCGGGGGTCCCTACGAGCAGTACTTC
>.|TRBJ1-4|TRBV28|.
CASSPSGEGAQRALFF
TGTGCCAGCAGTCCCTCCGGTGAGGGCGCCCAACGAGCACTGTTTTTT
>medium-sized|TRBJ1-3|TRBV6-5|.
CASSYSRPLSGNTIYF
TGTGCCAGCAGTTACTCGCGCCCCCTCTCTGGAAACACCATATATTTT
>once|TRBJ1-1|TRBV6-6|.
CASSSLLGGVPTEAFF
TGTGCCAGCAGTTCCCTCCTTGGAGGGGTGCCCACTGAAGCTTTCTTT
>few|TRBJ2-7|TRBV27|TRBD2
CASSGWLAGTYEQYF
TGTGCCAGCAGCGGGTGGCTAGCGGGAACTTACGAGCAGTACTTC
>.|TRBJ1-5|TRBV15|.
CATSRGDGPPKNQPQHF
TGTGCCACCAGCAGAGGGGACGGGCCGCCGAAAAATCAGCCCCAGCATTTT
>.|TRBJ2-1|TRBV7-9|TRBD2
CAPGLGRTFSGNRDNEQFF
TGTGCCCCAGGTTTGGGGCGAACCTTTAGCGGGAATCGGGACAATGAGCAGTTCTTC
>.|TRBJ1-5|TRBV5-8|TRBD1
CASSLGQEKNQPQHF
TGTGCCAGCAGCCTTGGACAGGAAAAGAATCAGCCCCAGCATTTT
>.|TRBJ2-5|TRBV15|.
CATSRAGATGVKTQYF
TGTGCCACCAGCAGAGCGGGGGCTACGGGGGTGAAGACCCAGTACTTC
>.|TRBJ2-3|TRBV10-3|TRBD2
CAISPAGGHGDTQYF
TGTGCCATCAGTCCTGCGGGAGGACACGGAGATACGCAGTATTTT
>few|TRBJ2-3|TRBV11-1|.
CASGRQSTDTQYF
TGTGCCAGCGGCCGGCAGAGCACAGATACGCAGTATTTT
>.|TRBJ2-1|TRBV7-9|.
CASTPGLFSYNEQFF
TGTGCCAGCACTCCGGGACTCTTCTCCTACAATGAGCAGTTCTTC
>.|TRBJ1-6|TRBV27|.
CASSLSHRVNSPLHF
TGTGCCAGCAGTTTATCGCACAGGGTTAATTCACCCCTCCACTTT
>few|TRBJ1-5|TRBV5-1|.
CASSLDGAGNQPQHF
TGCGCCAGCAGCTTGGATGGGGCCGGCAATCAGCCCCAGCATTTT
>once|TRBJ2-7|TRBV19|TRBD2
CASSPHPAGRESYEQYF
TGTGCCAGTAGCCCTCATCCGGCAGGGAGGGAGTCCTACGAGCAGTACTTC
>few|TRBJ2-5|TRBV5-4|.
CASSFGQQETQYF
TGTGCCAGCAGCTTTGGACAGCAAGAGACCCAGTACTTC
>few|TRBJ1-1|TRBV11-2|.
CASSLGPMGTEAFF
TGTGCCAGCAGCTTAGGGCCGATGGGGACTGAAGCTTTCTTT
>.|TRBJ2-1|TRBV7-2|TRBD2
CASSLARESYNEQFF
TGTGCCAGCAGCTTAGCGCGGGAGAGCTACAATGAGCAGTTCTTC
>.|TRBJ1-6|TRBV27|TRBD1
CASGKYDRDSPLHF
TGTGCCAGCGGTAAATACGACAGGGACTCACCCCTCCACTTT
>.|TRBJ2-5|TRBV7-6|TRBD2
CASSLGLAGASETQYF
TGTGCCAGCAGCTTGGGACTAGCGGGAGCTTCTGAGACCCAGTACTTC
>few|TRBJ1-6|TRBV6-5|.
CASATGYNSPLHF
TGTGCCTCAGCAACGGGTTATAATTCACCCCTCCACTTT
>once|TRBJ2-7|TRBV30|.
CAWSSRGGLEQYF
TGTGCCTGGAGTTCGCGAGGCGGGCTCGAGCAGTACTTC
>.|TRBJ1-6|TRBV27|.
CASWGGRASPLHF
TGTGCCAGCTGGGGGGGCAGGGCGTCACCCCTCCACTTT
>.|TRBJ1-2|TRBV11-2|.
CASSLDIGPGYGYTF
TGTGCCAGCAGCTTAGATATTGGTCCGGGCTATGGCTACACCTTC
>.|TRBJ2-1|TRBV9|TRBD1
CASSVNPGGSNEQFF
TGTGCCAGCAGCGTCAATCCAGGGGGAAGTAATGAGCAGTTCTTC
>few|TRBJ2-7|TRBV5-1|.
CASSLAGGGPYEQYF
TGCGCCAGCAGCTTGGCCGGAGGCGGACCCTACGAGCAGTACTTC
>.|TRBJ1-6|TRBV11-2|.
CASSPTSGAYSPLHF
TGTGCCAGCAGCCCTACATCGGGGGCTTATTCACCCCTCCACTTT
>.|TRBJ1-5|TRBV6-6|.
CASKHQGWSNNQPQHF
TGTGCCAGCAAACATCAGGGTTGGAGTAACAATCAGCCCCAGCATTTT
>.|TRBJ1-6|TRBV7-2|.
CASSLAQAGHLGSPLHF
TGTGCCAGCAGCTTAGCGCAGGCAGGGCACTTGGGTTCACCCCTCCACTTT
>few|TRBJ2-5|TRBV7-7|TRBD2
CASSHGTSGGAVRETQYF
TGTGCTAGCAGCCACGGGACTAGCGGGGGGGCCGTGCGTGAGACCCAGTACTTC
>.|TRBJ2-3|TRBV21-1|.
CASSNFPGTSGRAGTDTQYF
TGTGCCAGCAGCAATTTCCCCGGGACTAGCGGGAGGGCCGGCACAGATACGCAGTATTTT
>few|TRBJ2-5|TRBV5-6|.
CASSPGIRETQYF
TGTGCCAGCAGCCCGGGAATCCGGGAGACCCAGTACTTC
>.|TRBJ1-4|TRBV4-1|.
CASSLGGQNEKLFF
TGCGCCAGCAGCTTGGGAGGACAGAATGAAAAACTGTTTTTT
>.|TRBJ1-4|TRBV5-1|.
CASSWLGVDNEKLFF
TGCGCCAGCAGCTGGCTGGGGGTGGATAATGAAAAACTGTTTTTT
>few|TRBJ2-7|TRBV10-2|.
CASSEHSYEQYF
TGCGCCAGCAGTGAACACTCCTACGAGCAGTACTTC
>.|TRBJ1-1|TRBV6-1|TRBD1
CASKQVTGMSEAFF
TGTGCCAGCAAACAGGTGACAGGGATGTCTGAAGCTTTCTTT
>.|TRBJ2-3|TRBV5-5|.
CASSLYTDTQYF
TGTGCCAGCAGCTTGTACACAGATACGCAGTATTTT
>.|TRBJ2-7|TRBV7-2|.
CASSLGPSVSYEQYF
TGTGCCAGCAGCTTAGGTCCTAGCGTGTCCTACGAGCAGTACTTC
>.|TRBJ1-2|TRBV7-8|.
CASSLDEWGNYGYTF
TGTGCCAGCAGCTTAGACGAATGGGGGAACTATGGCTACACCTTC
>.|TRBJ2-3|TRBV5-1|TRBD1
CASSTGQITDTQYF
TGCGCCAGCAGCACGGGACAGATCACAGATACGCAGTATTTT
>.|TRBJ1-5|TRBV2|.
CATTLSGGGQPQHF
TGTGCCACTACTTTGTCGGGGGGAGGGCAGCCCCAGCATTTT
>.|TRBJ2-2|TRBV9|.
CASSVQQVATGELFF
TGTGCCAGCAGCGTACAACAGGTGGCCACCGGGGAGCTGTTTTTT
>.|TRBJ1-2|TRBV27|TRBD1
CASSSQTGTNYGYTF
TGTGCCAGCAGTTCGCAGACAGGGACCAACTATGGCTACACCTTC